This T cell receptor beta chain was obtained from a study of CD8 T cells in ankylosing spondylitis. Study observations and caveats: Reactive arthritis synovial fluid and blood previously showed some of these motif variants. Disease-associated clones were reportedly significantly overrepresented in matched ankylosing spondylitis synovial fluid.

This clonotype occurred many times. Its antigen remains unidentified. Germline lookup yields CDR1 DFQATT and CDR2 SNEGSKA (reference sequence). The CDR3 is made up of 12 amino acids. The V and J ends lost 5 bases and 5 bases respectively, with 12 bases between them. The TCR beta libraries were generated through quantitative 5'-RACE incorporating molecular barcodes. One entry per CDR3 protein results from TCRdb running MiXCR on the 5' RACE reads. The sample has 25,000 to 35,000 distinct CDR3 sequences; roughly 7.2% are singletons. V usage is TRBV20-1 and J usage is TRBJ1-2, with D perhaps matching TRBD1 (5 bases). The clonotype originates from a male donor with ankylosing spondylitis or in good health (not recorded which). Specimen: blood, either unsorted or a sorted T cell fraction (not recorded which). Here the CDR3 reads CSAPAQGYGYTF. In DNA, the CDR3 is TGCAGTGCTCCAGCCCAGGGTTATGGCTACACCTTC.